One and the same sample provided the 8 T cell receptor beta chains below, sequenced in a study of cytomegalovirus exposure and HLA in healthy donors. Libraries were prepared by immunoSEQ multiplex PCR; TCRdb keeps only in-frame clonotypes and omits some of them. The sample shows some 100,000 clones, about 90% of them seen only once. The sequenced material came from PBMCs. The origin of the receptors is a woman between 18 and 30 years old in good health and CMV-seronegative.

V and J are TRBV4-3 and TRBJ1-2; D call uncertain. This CDR3 comprises 13 residues. Germline V lookup: CDR1 LGHNA, CDR2 YSLEER. The V end was cut by 0 bases, the J end by 6 bases, with 8 bases between. The CDR3 region is CASSQDIGDGYTF. The CDR3 nucleotides read TGCGCCAGCAGCCAAGATATCGGGGATGGCTACACCTTC.

The chain recombines TRBV7-9 with TRBJ2-2, with TRBD1 matching 8 bases. Germline V lookup: CDR1 SEHNR, CDR2 FQNEAQ (reference sequence). Germline trimming cut 1 base from V and 3 bases from J; bases unmatched to any gene: 1. There are 15 residues in the CDR3. For the CDR3, the DNA is TGTGCCAGCAGCTTAGTACAGGGGGACACCGGGGAGCTGTTTTTT. Translation: CASSLVQGDTGELFF.

The chain recombines TRBV4-1 with TRBJ2-5; a possible D gene is TRBD1 (6 bases). This CDR3 has 15 amino acids. Trimming removed 4 bases at V and 2 bases at J, with 14 bases between. Germline-derived CDR1 and CDR2 are MGHRA and YSYEKL. CDR3 protein: CASSLTGTRQETQYF. CDR3 DNA: TGCGCCAGCAGCCTCACCGGGACAAGACAAGAGACCCAGTACTTC.

This sequence joins TRBV7-9 and TRBJ1-1; tentative D call: TRBD1 (6 bases). CDR1 is SEHNR and CDR2 is FQNEAQ in the germline V gene (reference sequence). V was clipped by 4 bases and J by 5 bases, with 8 bases between them. This CDR3 is built from 12 residues. CDR3 protein: CASSSRGTEAFF. CDR3 nucleotide sequence: TGTGCCAGCAGCTCTAGGGGGACTGAAGCTTTCTTT. The complete variable domain, with remaining parts taken from reference TRBV7-9 and TRBJ1-1, reads DTGVSQNPRHKITKRGQNVTFRCDPISEHNRLYWYRQTLGQGPEFLTYFQNEAQLEKSRLLSDRFSAERPKGSFSTLEIQRTEQGDSAMYLCASSSRGTEAFFGQGTRLTVV.

A single count supports this clone. The chain recombines TRBV2 with TRBJ2-7, with 9 bases matching TRBD2. J gave up 4 bases and V 2 bases, and 3 bases lay outside the gene matches. Germline-derived CDR1 and CDR2 are SNHLY and FYNNEI. This CDR3 has 14 residues. CDR3 sequence reads: CASSELAGRYEQYF. CDR3 sequence (DNA): TGTGCCAGCAGTGAACTAGCGGGGCGGTACGAGCAGTACTTC. Looking up the rest from reference TRBV2 and TRBJ2-7 gives the full variable domain: EPEVTQTPSHQVTQMGQEVILRCVPISNHLYFYWYRQILGQKVEFLVSFYNNEISEKSEIFDDQFSVERPDGSNFTLKIRSTKLEDSAMYFCASSELAGRYEQYFGPGTRLTVT.

V gene TRBV6-1 combines with J gene TRBJ1-1; the match to TRBD1 covers 7 bases. Germline CDR1 is MNHNS and CDR2 is SASEGT. The CDR3 runs 15 residues. The junction had 12 bases not matched to a gene; V was cut back by 6 bases and J by 5 bases. The CDR3 reads CASSPEEGAGTEAFF. CDR3 DNA sequence: TGTGCCAGCAGCCCGGAGGAGGGGGCGGGAACTGAAGCTTTCTTT.

The J gene is TRBJ1-1, the V gene TRBV6-5; D is ambiguous. Trimming pared 2 bases from V and 4 bases from J, leaving 11 bases between. The CDR3 runs to 14 residues. From germline, CDR1 is MNHEY and CDR2 SVGAGI. The chain's CDR3 is CASSYEGGITEAFF. CDR3 in DNA: TGTGCCAGCAGTTACGAGGGAGGAATCACTGAAGCTTTCTTT.

The rearrangement links TRBV5-1 to TRBJ2-4, with a tentative D call TRBD1 (5 bases). The CDR3 runs 16 residues. Germline-derived CDR1 and CDR2 are SGHRS and YFSETQ. Trimming removed 0 bases from V and 8 bases from J, with 18 bases in between. This CDR3 is CASSLGTTGGVDIQYF. The CDR3 region has the DNA TGCGCCAGCAGCTTGGGGACAACGGGTGGCGTGGACATTCAGTACTTC. The full variable domain, rest sourced from reference TRBV5-1 and TRBJ2-4, is KAGVTQTPRYLIKTRGQQVTLSCSPISGHRSVSWYQQTPGQGLQFLFEYFSETQRNKGNFPGRFSGRQFSNSRSEMNVSTLELGDSALYLCASSLGTTGGVDIQYFGAGTRLSVL.